This TCR beta chain derives from a study of T cell repertoires in cytomegalovirus infection (dated by TCRdb to about 2019). The study in broad terms: Peptide stimulations targeted recently identified HLA-C-restricted CMV epitopes, whose presentation resists viral immunomodulation, together with well-studied HLA-B-restricted epitopes. Because public TCR beta signatures pointed to carriage of CMV infection together with the matching HLA type, the HLA type of each donor mattered for the analysis. The paper as a whole reports these results and caveats: The ex vivo response was dominated by HLA-C-restricted CMV-specific TCR beta clonotypes, and the single most frequent clonotype in two of eight donors was supplied by these HLA-C-restricted clonotypes. In both this cohort and an independent roughly 400-donor cohort, the cumulative frequency of public TCR beta family members distinguished carriers of CMV infection plus the relevant HLA type.

This clonotype was picked up many times. Its antigen has not been determined. Base qualities are not at hand, and no much larger clone is one base apart. Sequencing relied on an Illumina HiSeq 1500. Through fastp at Q25 and MiXCR, TCRdb rebuilt clones from the public reads, retaining in-frame beta chains. Every entry covers one CDR3 protein and lists the most common genes and DNA from its rows. Here the sample has under 850,000 distinct CDR3 sequences; roughly 36% occur a single time. In total, the top ten clones hold about 20% of the sample. The CDR3 starts with the cysteine, ends with the phenylalanine, and has 16 residues. Of the read, only the CDR3 DNA is kept; its 48 bases are in frame from base 1. V is trimmed back by 0 bases and J by 5 bases, and the junction contains 6 bases that no gene match accounts for. The germline V gene provides CDR1 SGHVS and CDR2 FQNEAQ. The treatment or condition tag for this specimen amounts to: in vitro stimulation with specific CMV peptide epitopes to enrich CMV-specific T cells.

This TCR was recovered from a human donor in good health (CMV status not recorded). Some clones in this sample may be carry-over from other donors' samples. The starting material was cultured PBMCs, obtained from culture after CMV antigen stimulation. Recombination linked TRBV7-8 to TRBJ2-7; 11 bases in the middle match TRBD2. The nucleotides are TGTGCCAGCAGCTTAGCCGGGACTAGCGGACTAGACGAGCAGTACTTC. It translates as CASSLAGTSGLDEQYF. Joined to the reference TRBV7-8 and TRBJ2-7 proteins, this CDR3 gives the full variable domain: GAGVSQSPRYKVAKRGQDVALRCDPISGHVSLFWYQQALGQGPEFLTYFQNEAQLDKSGLPSDRFFAERPEGSVSTLKIQRTQQEDSAVYLCASSLAGTSGLDEQYFGPGTRLTVT.